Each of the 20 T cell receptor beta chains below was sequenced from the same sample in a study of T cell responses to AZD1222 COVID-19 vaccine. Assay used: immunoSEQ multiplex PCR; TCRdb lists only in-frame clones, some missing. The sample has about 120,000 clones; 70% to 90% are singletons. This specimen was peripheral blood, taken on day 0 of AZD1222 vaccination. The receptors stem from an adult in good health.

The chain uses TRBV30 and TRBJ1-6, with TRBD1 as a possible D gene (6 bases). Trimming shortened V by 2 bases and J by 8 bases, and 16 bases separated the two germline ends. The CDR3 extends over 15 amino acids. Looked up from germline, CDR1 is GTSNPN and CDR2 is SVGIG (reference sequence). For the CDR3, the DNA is TGTGCCTGGAGTCCCCAGGGGCAGTGGGATTCACCCCTCCACTTT. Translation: CAWSPQGQWDSPLHF.

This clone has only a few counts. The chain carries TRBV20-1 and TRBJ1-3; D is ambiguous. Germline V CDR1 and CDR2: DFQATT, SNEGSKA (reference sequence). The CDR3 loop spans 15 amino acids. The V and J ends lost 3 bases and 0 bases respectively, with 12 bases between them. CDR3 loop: CSASRRSVSGNTIYF. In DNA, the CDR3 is TGCAGTGCTAGTAGAAGGAGTGTCTCTGGAAACACCATATATTTT.

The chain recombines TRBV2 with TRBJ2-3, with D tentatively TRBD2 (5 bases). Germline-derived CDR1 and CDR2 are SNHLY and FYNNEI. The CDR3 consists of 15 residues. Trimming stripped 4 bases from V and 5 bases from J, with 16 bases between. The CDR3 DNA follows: TGTGCCAGCAGTGGGTTTGGCCTTCGGGGAGATACGCAGTATTTT. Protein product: CASSGFGLRGDTQYF.

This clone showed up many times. CDR3 sequence: CASTGTGNYNEQFF. The CDR3 DNA reads as TGTGCCTCGACAGGGACAGGGAACTACAATGAGCAGTTCTTC. The rearrangement links TRBV30 to TRBJ2-1; 9 bases line up with TRBD1. Germline values: CDR1 GTSNPN, CDR2 SVGIG (reference sequence). J was trimmed by 3 bases and V by 7 bases; bases with no gene match: 7. The CDR3 totals 14 residues.

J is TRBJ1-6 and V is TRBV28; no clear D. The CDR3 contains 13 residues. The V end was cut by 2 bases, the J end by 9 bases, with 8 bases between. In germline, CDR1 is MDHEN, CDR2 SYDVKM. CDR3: CASSLDGGSPLHF. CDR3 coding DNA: TGTGCCAGCAGTTTAGACGGTGGTTCACCCCTCCACTTT.

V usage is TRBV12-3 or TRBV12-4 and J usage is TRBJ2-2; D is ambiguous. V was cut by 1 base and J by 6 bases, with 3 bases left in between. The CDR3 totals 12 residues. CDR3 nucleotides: TGTGCCAGCAGTTTAGGGGCCGGGGAGCTGTTTTTT. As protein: CASSLGAGELFF.

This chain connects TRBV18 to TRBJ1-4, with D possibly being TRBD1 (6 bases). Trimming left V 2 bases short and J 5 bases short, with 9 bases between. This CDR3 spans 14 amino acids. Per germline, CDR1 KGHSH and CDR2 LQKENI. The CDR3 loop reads CASSPGQGNEKLFF. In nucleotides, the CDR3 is TGTGCCAGCTCACCAGGGCAGGGGAATGAAAAACTGTTTTTT. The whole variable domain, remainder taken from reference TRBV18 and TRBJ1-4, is NAGVMQNPRHLVRRRGQEARLRCSPMKGHSHVYWYRQLPEEGLKFMVYLQKENIIDESGMPKERFSAEFPKEGPSILRIQQVVRGDSAAYFCASSPGQGNEKLFFGSGTQLSVL.

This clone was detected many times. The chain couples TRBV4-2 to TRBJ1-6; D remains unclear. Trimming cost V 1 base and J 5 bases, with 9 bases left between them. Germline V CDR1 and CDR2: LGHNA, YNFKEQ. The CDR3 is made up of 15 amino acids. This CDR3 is CASSQGIGDNSPLHF. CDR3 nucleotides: TGTGCCAGCAGCCAAGGAATTGGAGATAATTCACCCCTCCACTTT.

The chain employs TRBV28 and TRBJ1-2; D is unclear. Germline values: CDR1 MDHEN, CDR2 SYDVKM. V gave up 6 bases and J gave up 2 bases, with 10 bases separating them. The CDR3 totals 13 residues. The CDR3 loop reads CASRGRDNYGYTF. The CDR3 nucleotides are TGTGCCAGCAGAGGCAGAGACAACTATGGCTACACCTTC.

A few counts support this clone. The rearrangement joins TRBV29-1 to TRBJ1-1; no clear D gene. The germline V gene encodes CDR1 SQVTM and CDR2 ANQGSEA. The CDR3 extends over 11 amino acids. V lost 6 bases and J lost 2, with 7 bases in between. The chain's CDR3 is CSVHYNTEAFF. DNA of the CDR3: TGCAGCGTCCACTACAACACTGAAGCTTTCTTT.

CDR3 loop: CASSHGGLAREQYF. The CDR3 DNA reads as TGTGCCAGCAGCCACGGGGGACTAGCGAGAGAGCAGTACTTC. This rearrangement joins TRBV28 to TRBJ2-7, with 10 bases matching TRBD2. Germline V gives CDR1 MDHEN, CDR2 SYDVKM. V gave up 6 bases and J gave up 7 bases; unmatched junction bases: 9. The CDR3 loop spans 14 amino acids.

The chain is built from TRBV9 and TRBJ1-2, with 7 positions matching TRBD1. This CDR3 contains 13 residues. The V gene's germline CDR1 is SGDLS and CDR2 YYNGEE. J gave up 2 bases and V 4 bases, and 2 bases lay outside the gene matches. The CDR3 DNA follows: TGTGCCAGCAGCCCGACAGGGAACTATGGCTACACCTTC. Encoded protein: CASSPTGNYGYTF.

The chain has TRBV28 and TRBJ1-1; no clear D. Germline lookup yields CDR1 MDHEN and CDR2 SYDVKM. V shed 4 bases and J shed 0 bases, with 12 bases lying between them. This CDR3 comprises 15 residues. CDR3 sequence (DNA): TGTGCCAGCAGTTCCCACTTGGGGTTGAACACTGAAGCTTTCTTT. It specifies CASSSHLGLNTEAFF.

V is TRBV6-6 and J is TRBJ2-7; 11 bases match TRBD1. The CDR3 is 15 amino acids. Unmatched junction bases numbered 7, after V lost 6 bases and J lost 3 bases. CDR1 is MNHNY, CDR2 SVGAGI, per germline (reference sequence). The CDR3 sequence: CASRPPDRGLYEQYF. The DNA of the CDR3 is TGTGCCAGCAGGCCCCCGGACAGGGGGCTCTACGAGCAGTACTTC.

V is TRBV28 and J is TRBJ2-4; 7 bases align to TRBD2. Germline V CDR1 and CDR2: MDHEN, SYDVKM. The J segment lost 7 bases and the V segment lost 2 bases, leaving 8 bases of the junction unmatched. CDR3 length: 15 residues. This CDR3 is CASSLGAGRVNIQYF. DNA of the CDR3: TGTGCCAGCAGTTTAGGGGCGGGGAGGGTGAACATTCAGTACTTC.

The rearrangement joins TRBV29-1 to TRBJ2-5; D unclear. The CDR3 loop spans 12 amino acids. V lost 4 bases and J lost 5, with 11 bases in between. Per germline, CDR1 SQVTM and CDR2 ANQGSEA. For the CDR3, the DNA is TGCAGCGTTGCCAGCGCCGGGGAGACCCAGTACTTC. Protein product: CSVASAGETQYF.

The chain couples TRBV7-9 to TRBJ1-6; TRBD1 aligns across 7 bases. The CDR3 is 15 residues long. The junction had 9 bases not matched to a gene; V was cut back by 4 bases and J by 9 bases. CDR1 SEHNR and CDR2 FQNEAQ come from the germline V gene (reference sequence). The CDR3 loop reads CASSSAQGKSSPLHF. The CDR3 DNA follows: TGTGCCAGCAGCTCAGCACAGGGGAAAAGTTCACCCCTCCACTTT.

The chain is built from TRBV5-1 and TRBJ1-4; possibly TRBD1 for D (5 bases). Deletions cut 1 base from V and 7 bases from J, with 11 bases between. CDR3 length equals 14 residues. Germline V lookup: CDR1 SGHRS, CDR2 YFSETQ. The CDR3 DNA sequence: TGCGCCAGCAGCTTGTTTCAGGGTCCTGAAAAACTGTTTTTT. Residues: CASSLFQGPEKLFF.

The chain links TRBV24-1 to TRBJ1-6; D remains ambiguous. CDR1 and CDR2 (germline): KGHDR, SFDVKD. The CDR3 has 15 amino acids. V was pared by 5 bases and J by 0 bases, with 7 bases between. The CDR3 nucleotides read TGTGCCACCAGTGCAGGAAGCTCCTATAATTCACCCCTCCACTTT. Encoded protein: CATSAGSSYNSPLHF.

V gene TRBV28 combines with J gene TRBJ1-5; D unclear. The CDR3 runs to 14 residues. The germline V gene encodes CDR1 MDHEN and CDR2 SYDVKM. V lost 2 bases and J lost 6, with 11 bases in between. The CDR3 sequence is CASSLLNQGQPQHF. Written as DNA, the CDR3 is TGTGCCAGCAGTTTACTTAATCAAGGTCAGCCCCAGCATTTT.